The rows below give T cell receptor beta chains drawn from one sample of a study of blood T cell repertoires in COVID-19. Clones were read by immunoSEQ multiplex PCR, and TCRdb kept only the in-frame ones, dropping some. The sample has approximately 160,000 clones, under 80% seen once. Sequenced input: peripheral blood. These receptors were obtained from a man between 65 and 80 years old with acute or convalescent COVID-19. Each CDR3 is given with its conserved first and last residue. Fields, in order: V gene, clone size, J gene, D gene, CDR3 DNA, CDR3 protein. D genes are given only for firm matches. Expanded clones are given a class, and other clones once, few, many or no size at all.

V: TRBV10-3
size: NA
J: TRBJ1-6
D: NA
DNA: TGTGCCATCAGTGCGTCCTCAGGGAATAATTCACCCCTCCACTTT
CDR3: CAISASSGNNSPLHF

V: TRBV5-4
size: NA
J: TRBJ2-7
D: TRBD2
DNA: TGTGCCAGCAGCTTGGATGCGGGAGGACGCGACGAGCAGTACTTC
CDR3: CASSLDAGGRDEQYF

V: TRBV4-2
size: NA
J: TRBJ2-3
D: TRBD1
DNA: TGTGCCAGCAGCCAAGCGACAGGGAGCGCAGATACGCAGTATTTT
CDR3: CASSQATGSADTQYF

V: TRBV7-2
size: NA
J: TRBJ1-2
D: TRBD1
DNA: TGTGCCAGCAGCTTATCTCCGGGGGACAGGGCCTATGGCTACACCTTC
CDR3: CASSLSPGDRAYGYTF

V: TRBV10-3
size: NA
J: TRBJ1-1
D: NA
DNA: TGTGCCACCCGACAGCAGAACACTGAAGCTTTCTTT
CDR3: CATRQQNTEAFF

V: TRBV5-1
size: NA
J: TRBJ1-1
D: NA
DNA: TGCGCCAGCAGCTTTGAGGAGAACACTGAAGCTTTCTTT
CDR3: CASSFEENTEAFF

V: TRBV18
size: NA
J: TRBJ2-1
D: NA
DNA: TGTGCCAGCTCACCACCAACTAGGGTGGGGTACAATGAGCAGTTCTTC
CDR3: CASSPPTRVGYNEQFF

V: TRBV19
size: NA
J: TRBJ2-1
D: TRBD2
DNA: TGTGCCAGTAGTATTAGGGGAGGTAGCGGGGTCAATGAGCAGTTCTTC
CDR3: CASSIRGGSGVNEQFF

V: TRBV7-6
size: NA
J: TRBJ1-1
D: TRBD1
DNA: TGTGCCAGCAGCTTAAATCCGCAGGGGGCTTTGAACACTGAAGCTTTCTTT
CDR3: CASSLNPQGALNTEAFF

V: TRBV19
size: NA
J: TRBJ2-5
D: TRBD1
DNA: TGTGCCAGTAGTACACTAACAGGGGGCCAAGAGACCCAGTACTTC
CDR3: CASSTLTGGQETQYF

V: TRBV9
size: NA
J: TRBJ2-1
D: NA
DNA: TGTGCCAGCAGCCCCTCCCCTACAGGGAACAATGAGCAGTTCTTC
CDR3: CASSPSPTGNNEQFF

V: TRBV6-4
size: NA
J: TRBJ2-5
D: TRBD2
DNA: TGTGCCAGCAGTCATAGCGGGGAAGTACCCCAGGAGACCCAGTACTTC
CDR3: CASSHSGEVPQETQYF

V: TRBV4-1
size: few
J: TRBJ1-1
D: NA
DNA: TGCGCCAGCAGCCAAATCGGGGGGAACACTGAAGCTTTCTTT
CDR3: CASSQIGGNTEAFF

V: TRBV29-1
size: few
J: TRBJ2-7
D: TRBD1
DNA: TGCAGCGTCCTACAGGGGGGTGAGCAGTACTTC
CDR3: CSVLQGGEQYF

V: TRBV5-1
size: NA
J: TRBJ1-2
D: TRBD1
DNA: TGCGCCAGCAGCTTAGAGGGACAGGGGGCTATGGCTCCGGTTGGCTACACCTTC
CDR3: CASSLEGQGAMAPVGYTF

V: TRBV5-1
size: few
J: TRBJ1-2
D: NA
DNA: TGCGCCAGCAGCCTAACAGACCCTAACTATGGCTACACCTTC
CDR3: CASSLTDPNYGYTF

V: TRBV28
size: NA
J: TRBJ2-7
D: NA
DNA: TGTGCCAGCAGTTTAAGCAGGACAGAGTCCCGAGAGCAGTACTTC
CDR3: CASSLSRTESREQYF

V: TRBV7-9
size: NA
J: TRBJ1-4
D: TRBD1
DNA: TGTGCCAGCAGCTTACGGACAGGGGTTCAAACTAATGAAAAACTGTTTTTT
CDR3: CASSLRTGVQTNEKLFF

V: TRBV11-2
size: NA
J: TRBJ2-5
D: TRBD2
DNA: TGTGCCAGCAGCTTAATGGGACTAACGCAAGAGACCCAGTACTTC
CDR3: CASSLMGLTQETQYF

V: TRBV3-1/TRBV3-2
size: once
J: TRBJ2-6
D: NA
DNA: TGTGCCAGCAGCCATCAGACAGGCCGCTCTGGGGCCAACGTCCTGACTTTC
CDR3: CASSHQTGRSGANVLTF

V: TRBV4-1
size: NA
J: TRBJ2-6
D: NA
DNA: TGCGCCAGCAGCCACTCTTCGGGAGCTGGGGCCAACGTCCTGACTTTC
CDR3: CASSHSSGAGANVLTF

V: TRBV7-8
size: NA
J: TRBJ2-3
D: NA
DNA: TGTGCCAGCAGTCTAGGCCTGGGAGATACGCAGTATTTT
CDR3: CASSLGLGDTQYF